The source of this TCR beta chain is a study of PD-1 blockade in classical Hodgkin lymphoma. With no exception, relapse followed autologous stem cell transplantation in all patients, and brentuximab vedotin exposure varied. Best responses fell into complete response, partial response or progressive disease. The assay was immunoSEQ multiplex PCR, and TCRdb's table has in-frame clones only and misses some. The table records over 70,000 clones, roughly nine tenths of them present only once. V gave up 7 bases and J gave up 4 bases; unmatched junction bases: 5. The CDR3 extends over 15 amino acids. The germline gives CDR1 MNHNS, CDR2 SASEGT.

The V call is TRBV6-1, the J call TRBJ1-3, with 12 nucleotides matching TRBD1. Sequencing was performed on peripheral blood mononuclear cells (PBMCs), taken at baseline. This TCR was recovered from a human donor with classical Hodgkin lymphoma. The CDR3 sequence is CASIAGQGAGNTIYF. CDR3 sequence (DNA): TGTGCCAGCATAGCGGGACAGGGGGCGGGAAACACCATATATTTT.